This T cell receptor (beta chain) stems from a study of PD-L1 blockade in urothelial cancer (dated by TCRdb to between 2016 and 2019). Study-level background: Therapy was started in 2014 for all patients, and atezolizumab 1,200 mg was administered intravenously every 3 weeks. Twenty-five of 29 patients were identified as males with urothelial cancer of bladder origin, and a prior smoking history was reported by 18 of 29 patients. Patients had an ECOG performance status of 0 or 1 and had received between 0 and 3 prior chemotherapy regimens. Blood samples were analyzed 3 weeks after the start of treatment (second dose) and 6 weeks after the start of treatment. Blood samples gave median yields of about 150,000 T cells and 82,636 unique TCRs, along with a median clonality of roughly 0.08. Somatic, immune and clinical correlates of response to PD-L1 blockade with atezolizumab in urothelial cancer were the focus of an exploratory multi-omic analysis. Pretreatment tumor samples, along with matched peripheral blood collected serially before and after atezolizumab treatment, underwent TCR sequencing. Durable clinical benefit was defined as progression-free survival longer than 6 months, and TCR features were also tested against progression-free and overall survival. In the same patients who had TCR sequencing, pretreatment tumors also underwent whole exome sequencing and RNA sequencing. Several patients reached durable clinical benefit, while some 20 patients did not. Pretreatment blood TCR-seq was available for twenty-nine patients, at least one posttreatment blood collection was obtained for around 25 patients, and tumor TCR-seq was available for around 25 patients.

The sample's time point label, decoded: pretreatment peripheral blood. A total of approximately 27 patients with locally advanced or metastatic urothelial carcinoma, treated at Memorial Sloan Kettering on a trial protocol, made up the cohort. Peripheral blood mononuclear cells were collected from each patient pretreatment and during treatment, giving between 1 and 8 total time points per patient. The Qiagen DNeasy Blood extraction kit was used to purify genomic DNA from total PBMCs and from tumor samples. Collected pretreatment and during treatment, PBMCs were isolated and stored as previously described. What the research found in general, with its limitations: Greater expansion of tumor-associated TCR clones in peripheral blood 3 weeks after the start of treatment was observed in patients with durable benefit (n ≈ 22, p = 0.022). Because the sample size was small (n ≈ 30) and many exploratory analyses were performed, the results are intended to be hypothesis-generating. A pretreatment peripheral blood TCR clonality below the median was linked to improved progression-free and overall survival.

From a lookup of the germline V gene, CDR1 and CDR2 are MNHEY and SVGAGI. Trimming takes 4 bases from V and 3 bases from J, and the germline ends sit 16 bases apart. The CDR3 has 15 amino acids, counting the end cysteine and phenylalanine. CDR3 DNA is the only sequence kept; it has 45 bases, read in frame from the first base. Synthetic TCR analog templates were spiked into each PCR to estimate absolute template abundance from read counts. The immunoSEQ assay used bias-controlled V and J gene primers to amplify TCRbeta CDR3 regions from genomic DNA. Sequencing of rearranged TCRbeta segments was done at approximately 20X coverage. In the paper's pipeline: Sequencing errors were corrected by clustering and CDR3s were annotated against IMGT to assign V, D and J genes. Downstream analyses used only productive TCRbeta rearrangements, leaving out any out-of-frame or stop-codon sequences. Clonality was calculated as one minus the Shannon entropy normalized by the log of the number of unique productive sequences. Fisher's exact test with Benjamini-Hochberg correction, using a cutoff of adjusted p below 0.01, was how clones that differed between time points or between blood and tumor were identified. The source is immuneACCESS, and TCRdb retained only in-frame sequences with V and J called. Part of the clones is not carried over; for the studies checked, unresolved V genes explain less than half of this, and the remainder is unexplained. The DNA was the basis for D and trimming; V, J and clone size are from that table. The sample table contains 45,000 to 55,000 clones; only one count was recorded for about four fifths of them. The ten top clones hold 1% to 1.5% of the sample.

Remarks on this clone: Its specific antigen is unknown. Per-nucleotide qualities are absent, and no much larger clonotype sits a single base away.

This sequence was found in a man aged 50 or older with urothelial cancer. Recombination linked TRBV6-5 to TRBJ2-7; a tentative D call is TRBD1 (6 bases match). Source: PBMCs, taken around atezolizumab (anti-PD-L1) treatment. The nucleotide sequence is TGTGCCAGCAGTTTGACCGGGACAATCTACTACGAGCAGTACTTC. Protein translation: CASSLTGTIYYEQYF.